These 25 T cell receptor beta chains were sequenced from one sample in a study of cytomegalovirus exposure and HLA in healthy donors. The PCR used 60 Vbeta and 13 Jbeta primers. Data came from immunoSEQ multiplex PCR; TCRdb stores just in-frame clones and leaves some out. This repertoire shows about 160,000 clones, roughly 80% found once; its top ten account for about 1.3%. The specimen was PBMCs. The receptor set was obtained from a woman aged 50 to 60 in good health and CMV-seronegative.

The chain uses TRBV5-1 and TRBJ1-4, with D hard to call. Germline loops: CDR1 SGHRS, CDR2 YFSETQ. The V end lost 0 bases, the J end lost 5 bases, and 5 bases lay between the germline ends. The CDR3 has 13 amino acids. The CDR3 DNA follows: TGCGCCAGCAGCTTGGGTCAGAATGAAAAACTGTTTTTT. Amino acids: CASSLGQNEKLFF. Together with reference TRBV5-1 and TRBJ1-4, the CDR3 gives the full variable domain: KAGVTQTPRYLIKTRGQQVTLSCSPISGHRSVSWYQQTPGQGLQFLFEYFSETQRNKGNFPGRFSGRQFSNSRSEMNVSTLELGDSALYLCASSLGQNEKLFFGSGTQLSVL.

The rearrangement uses TRBV28 and TRBJ1-4; perhaps TRBD1 as D (5 bases). The CDR3 has 15 residues. Germline-derived CDR1 and CDR2 are MDHEN and SYDVKM. The ends were cut back, 7 bases at V and 8 bases at J, with 20 bases in the middle. The CDR3 DNA reads TGTGCCAGCAACCCGGCGGGACGGAGTGGGGAAAAACTGTTTTTT. Translating gives CASNPAGRSGEKLFF.

V is TRBV11-2 and J is TRBJ1-1, with 8 bases fitting TRBD1. V dropped 3 bases and J dropped 8; count of bases not matched to a gene: 8. The CDR3 is 14 residues long. Per germline, CDR1 SGHAT and CDR2 FQNNGV. CDR3 in DNA: TGTGCCAGCAGCTTGACCGACAGGGGCGTGGAAGCTTTCTTT. It yields the protein CASSLTDRGVEAFF.

The V and J genes are TRBV9 and TRBJ2-3; 11 bases align to TRBD2. The V gene end was trimmed by 3 bases and the J gene end by 3 bases; junction bases not matched to a gene: 3. This CDR3 is 15 amino acids long. Per the germline V gene, CDR1 is SGDLS and CDR2 is YYNGEE. As DNA, the CDR3 is TGTGCCAGCAGCGGAACTAGCGGGAGAACAGATACGCAGTATTTT. It encodes CASSGTSGRTDTQYF.

This clone was seen a few times. The chain has TRBV28 and TRBJ1-4, with D possibly matching TRBD1 (5 bases). This CDR3 spans 17 amino acids. V lost 3 bases and J 8 bases, leaving 22 bases between the germline ends. Germline CDR1 is MDHEN and CDR2 is SYDVKM. The CDR3 region is CASSLPGLSPLGEKLFF. The CDR3 coding sequence is TGTGCCAGCAGTTTGCCGGGACTCTCCCCCCTAGGCGAAAAACTGTTTTTT.

The rearrangement links TRBV19 to TRBJ1-1; a possible D gene is TRBD1 (5 bases). CDR3 length: 16 residues. Trimming took off 7 bases at V and 0 bases at J, with 18 bases between the two ends. Germline CDR1 and CDR2: LNHDA and SQIVND (reference sequence). CDR3 loop: CASITGDWGMNTEAFF. CDR3 nucleotide sequence: TGTGCCAGTATAACGGGGGACTGGGGCATGAACACTGAAGCTTTCTTT. The complete variable domain, with remaining parts taken from reference TRBV19 and TRBJ1-1, reads DGGITQSPKYLFRKEGQNVTLSCEQNLNHDAMYWYRQDPGQGLRLIYYSQIVNDFQKGDIAEGYSVSREKKESFPLTVTSAQKNPTAFYLCASITGDWGMNTEAFFGQGTRLTVV.

This clone occurred a few times. In nucleotides, the CDR3 is TGCGCCAGCAGCTTGGCCGAGAGAACTGAAGCTTTCTTT. This gives the protein CASSLAERTEAFF. The chain couples TRBV5-1 to TRBJ1-1; D not certain. The CDR3 is 13 amino acids. Germline values: CDR1 SGHRS, CDR2 YFSETQ. The ends were cut back, 0 bases at V and 5 bases at J, with 8 bases in the middle. The whole variable domain, filled in from reference TRBV5-1 and TRBJ1-1, reads KAGVTQTPRYLIKTRGQQVTLSCSPISGHRSVSWYQQTPGQGLQFLFEYFSETQRNKGNFPGRFSGRQFSNSRSEMNVSTLELGDSALYLCASSLAERTEAFFGQGTRLTVV.

The chain recombines TRBV29-1 with TRBJ1-1; D is perhaps TRBD1 (5 bases). The CDR3 is made up of 13 amino acids. Looked up from germline, CDR1 is SQVTM and CDR2 is ANQGSEA. Trimming took off 2 bases at V and 0 bases at J, with 7 bases between the two ends. The CDR3 region has the DNA TGCAGCGTTGAATCAGGGATGAACACTGAAGCTTTCTTT. This codes for CSVESGMNTEAFF.

The CDR3 bases are TGTGCCAGTAGTTCCCCAACTACCACCTCCTACAATGAGCAGTTCTTC. Its translation: CASSSPTTTSYNEQFF. The genes are TRBV19 and TRBJ2-1; D is unresolved. Looked up from germline, CDR1 is LNHDA and CDR2 is SQIVND (reference sequence). V lost 5 bases and J 0 bases, leaving 14 bases between the germline ends. This CDR3 contains 16 residues.

The chain carries TRBV27 and TRBJ2-7, with TRBD1 matching 10 bases. This CDR3 region has 18 residues. V shed 6 bases, J shed 0 bases, and the junction held 14 bases outside the gene matches. CDR1 and CDR2 from the germline V gene are MNHEY and SMNVEV (reference sequence). For the CDR3, the DNA is TGTGCCAGCAGGAAACTGGGACAGGGGTTAAGGGGCTCCTACGAGCAGTACTTC. It yields the protein CASRKLGQGLRGSYEQYF.

This clone was seen only a few times. The chain is built from TRBV4-3 and TRBJ2-4, with 7 positions matching TRBD2. The junction had 4 bases not matched to a gene; V was cut back by 1 base and J by 1 base. Germline-derived CDR1 and CDR2 are LGHNA and YSLEER. The CDR3 sequence is 16 residues long. DNA of the CDR3: TGCGCCAGCAGCCAAGGGACTAGTCTTGCCAAAAACATTCAGTACTTC. Translation gives CASSQGTSLAKNIQYF.

The V gene is TRBV5-4, the J gene TRBJ1-1; TRBD1 matches 9 bases. V lost 3 bases to trimming and J lost 5 bases; unmatched junction nucleotides: 8. The CDR3 spans 15 residues. Germline V gives CDR1 SGHNT, CDR2 YYREEE (reference sequence). The CDR3 region has the DNA TGTGCCAGCAGCTCGCCGGGACAGGGATCTACTGAAGCTTTCTTT. It codes for CASSSPGQGSTEAFF.

The rearrangement uses TRBV4-3 and TRBJ2-3; D is undetermined. Trimming left V 0 bases short and J 8 bases short, with 15 bases between. CDR3 length: 15 amino acids. CDR1 LGHNA and CDR2 YSLEER come from the germline V gene. CDR3 region: CASSQETPPTGTQYF. The CDR3 coding sequence is TGCGCCAGCAGCCAAGAAACGCCCCCCACGGGTACGCAGTATTTT.

The chain has TRBV5-5 and TRBJ2-7, with D perhaps TRBD2 (6 bases). CDR3 length: 14 amino acids. Germline values: CDR1 SGHKS, CDR2 YYEKEE (reference sequence). Trimming removed 0 bases from V and 2 bases from J, with 9 bases in between. The CDR3 reads CASSLVGLTYEQYF. CDR3 bases: TGTGCCAGCAGCTTGGTAGGACTAACCTACGAGCAGTACTTC.

This sequence joins TRBV7-8 and TRBJ2-7, with 11 bases fitting TRBD2. V dropped 6 bases and J dropped 3; count of bases not matched to a gene: 4. Germline V gene lookup returns CDR1 SGHVS and CDR2 FQNEAQ. The CDR3 runs 14 residues. CDR3 DNA sequence: TGTGCCAGCAGTTTTAGCGGGAGGGACTACGAGCAGTACTTC. Translating gives CASSFSGRDYEQYF. Full variable domain (missing parts from reference TRBV7-8 and TRBJ2-7): GAGVSQSPRYKVAKRGQDVALRCDPISGHVSLFWYQQALGQGPEFLTYFQNEAQLDKSGLPSDRFFAERPEGSVSTLKIQRTQQEDSAVYLCASSFSGRDYEQYFGPGTRLTVT.

This chain connects TRBV28 to TRBJ2-7, with TRBD2 matching over 12 bases. The CDR3 is 15 residues long. The J segment lost 4 bases and the V segment lost 5 bases, leaving 6 bases of the junction unmatched. Germline V gene data show CDR1 as MDHEN and CDR2 as SYDVKM. The CDR3 is CASSPGLAGIYEQYF. The CDR3 nucleotides read TGTGCCAGCAGTCCAGGACTAGCGGGGATTTACGAGCAGTACTTC.

This chain connects TRBV5-6 to TRBJ1-2; D call uncertain. The CDR3 covers 12 residues. Trimming shortened V by 4 bases and J by 8 bases, and 12 bases separated the two germline ends. Germline loops: CDR1 SGHDT, CDR2 YYEEEE. In DNA form, the CDR3 reads TGTGCCAGCAGCCGCGAGAGTTGGGGCTACACCTTC. It specifies CASSRESWGYTF.

The V and J genes are TRBV7-9 and TRBJ2-1, with TRBD2 matching 9 bases. The CDR3 loop spans 15 amino acids. The V segment lost 5 bases and the J segment 5 bases; nucleotides outside the gene matches: 7. Germline CDR1 reads SEHNR; CDR2 reads FQNEAQ (reference sequence). CDR3 in amino acids: CASSLSGRSNNEQFF. The CDR3 region has the DNA TGTGCCAGCAGCCTTAGCGGGAGAAGCAACAATGAGCAGTTCTTC.

V usage is TRBV14 and J usage is TRBJ2-2; 7 nucleotides agree with TRBD1. Trimming cost V 0 bases and J 2 bases; bases outside gene matches: 6. The CDR3 covers 17 residues. Looked up from germline, CDR1 is SGHDN and CDR2 is FVKESK. The CDR3 loop is CASSQDRGGFNTGELFF. The CDR3 DNA reads TGTGCCAGCAGCCAAGACCGAGGGGGCTTCAACACCGGGGAGCTGTTTTTT. Together with reference TRBV14 and TRBJ2-2, the CDR3 gives the full variable domain: EAGVTQFPSHSVIEKGQTVTLRCDPISGHDNLYWYRRVMGKEIKFLLHFVKESKQDESGMPNNRFLAERTGGTYSTLKVQPAELEDSGVYFCASSQDRGGFNTGELFFGEGSRLTVL.

This sequence joins TRBV30 and TRBJ2-7; 14 bases line up with TRBD2. This CDR3 has 15 amino acids. V trimming: 0 bases; J trimming: 3 bases; junction bases outside the gene matches: 1. From germline, CDR1 is GTSNPN and CDR2 SVGIG (reference sequence). This CDR3 is CAWSVGLAGVYEQYF. In nucleotides, the CDR3 is TGTGCCTGGAGTGTGGGACTAGCGGGAGTCTACGAGCAGTACTTC.

V usage is TRBV9 and J usage is TRBJ1-2; D is unresolved. Between the trimmed V and J ends, which lost 0 bases and 6 bases, there was a span of 6 bases. In germline, CDR1 is SGDLS, CDR2 YYNGEE. This CDR3 is built from 12 residues. The CDR3 spells CASSVGGNGYTF. The CDR3 DNA reads as TGTGCCAGCAGCGTAGGAGGGAATGGCTACACCTTC.

This clone was picked up a small number of times. This chain connects TRBV5-6 to TRBJ2-5, with 7 bases matching TRBD2. Germline V CDR1 and CDR2: SGHDT, YYEEEE. The CDR3 totals 15 residues. J was trimmed by 5 bases and V by 4 bases; bases with no gene match: 11. The CDR3 sequence is CASSPLGPGRETQYF. As DNA, the CDR3 is TGTGCCAGCAGCCCGCTAGGGCCCGGGAGGGAGACCCAGTACTTC.

This clone was seen once. This chain links TRBV19 with TRBJ1-5, with a possible D match to TRBD1 (6 bases). Germline V gives CDR1 LNHDA, CDR2 SQIVND (reference sequence). Deletions cut 4 bases from V and 4 bases from J, with 14 bases between. This CDR3 is built from 15 residues. The CDR3 here is CASSTPRQDNQPQHF. As DNA, the CDR3 is TGTGCCAGTAGTACCCCTAGACAGGATAATCAGCCCCAGCATTTT.

In DNA form, the CDR3 reads TGTGCCAGCAGCTTACTGTCAGCGGGAGGCAAGCAGTTCTTC. Amino acids: CASSLLSAGGKQFF. The chain employs TRBV7-2 and TRBJ2-1; 9 bases are a match to TRBD2. J gave up 11 bases and V 2 bases, and 7 bases lay outside the gene matches. The CDR3 has 14 residues. Germline loops: CDR1 SGHTA, CDR2 FQGNSA.

This chain connects TRBV7-9 to TRBJ2-5; no clear D. Near its end, the DNA agrees better with TRBJ2-7, so the J call may be wrong. Germline-derived CDR1 and CDR2 are SEHNR and FQNEAQ (reference sequence). The CDR3 loop spans 14 amino acids. The CDR3 nucleotides read TGTGCCAGCAGCCCACCGACACTTTCCTACGAGCAGTACTTC. This translates into CASSPPTLSYEQYF.